The entry below gives a single TCR beta chain sequence along with its context. What it binds is not known. This sample is part of a study of beta chain features in type 1 diabetes. Broader study findings: Any PCR bias toward short templates would affect both groups alike. Reads derived from cDNA could over-represent cells showing high TCR expression. Shorter TCRB CDR3s, moderately but significantly so, marked every one of the four CD4+ subsets in Type 1 diabetes patients.

Of the isolated RNA, all was reverse transcribed, and so the sequenced material was expressed TCRB transcripts. Regulatory, naive and central memory T cell samples averaged approximately 3.8 million reads. Libraries were prepared by immunoSEQ multiplex PCR; TCRdb keeps only in-frame clonotypes and omits some of them. The sample lists roughly 250,000 clones, about 20% occurring once. Trimming cost V 4 bases and J 1 base; bases outside gene matches: 5. Per germline, CDR1 SGDLS and CDR2 YYNGEE. The CDR3 runs 16 residues. Sorting gave populations that all exceeded 98% purity. The chain recombines TRBV9 with TRBJ2-2; 9 bases line up with TRBD2. This TCR derives from a woman aged 40 to 50 with type 1 diabetes. The sequencing sample was made of naive CD4+ T cells from blood. DNA for the CDR3: TGTGCCAGCAGCCCATCGACTAGCGGGAACACCGGGGAGCTGTTTTTT. Amino acid sequence: CASSPSTSGNTGELFF.